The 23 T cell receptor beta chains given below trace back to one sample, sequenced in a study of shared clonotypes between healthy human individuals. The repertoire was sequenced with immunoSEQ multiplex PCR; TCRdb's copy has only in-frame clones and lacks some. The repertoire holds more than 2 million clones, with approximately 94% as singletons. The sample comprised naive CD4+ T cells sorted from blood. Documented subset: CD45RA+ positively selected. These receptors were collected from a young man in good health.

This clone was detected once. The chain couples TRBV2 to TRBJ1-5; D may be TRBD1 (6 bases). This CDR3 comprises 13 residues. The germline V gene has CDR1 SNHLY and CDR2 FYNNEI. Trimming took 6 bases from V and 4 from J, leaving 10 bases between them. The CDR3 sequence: CASSRDTNQPQHF. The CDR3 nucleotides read TGTGCCAGCAGCCGGGACACAAATCAGCCCCAGCATTTT.

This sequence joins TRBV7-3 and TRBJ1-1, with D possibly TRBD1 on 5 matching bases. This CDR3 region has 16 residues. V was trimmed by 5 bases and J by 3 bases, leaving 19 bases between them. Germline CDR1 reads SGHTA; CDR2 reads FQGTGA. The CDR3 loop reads CASSRRGRAVDTEAFF. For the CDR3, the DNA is TGTGCCAGCAGCCGAAGGGGAAGGGCGGTGGACACTGAAGCTTTCTTT.

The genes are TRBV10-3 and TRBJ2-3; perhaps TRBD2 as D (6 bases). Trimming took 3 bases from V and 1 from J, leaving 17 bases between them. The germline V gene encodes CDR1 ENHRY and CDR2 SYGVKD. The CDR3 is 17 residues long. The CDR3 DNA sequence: TGTGCCATCAGTGATGAGGAGGGCTGGTCGGGCACAGATACGCAGTATTTT. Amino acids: CAISDEEGWSGTDTQYF.

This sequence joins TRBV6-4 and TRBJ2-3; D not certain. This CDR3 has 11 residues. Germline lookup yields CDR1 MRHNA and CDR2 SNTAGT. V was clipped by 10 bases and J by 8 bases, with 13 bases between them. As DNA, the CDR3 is TGTGCCACCAGACGCTCCGGTACGCAGTATTTT. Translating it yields CATRRSGTQYF.

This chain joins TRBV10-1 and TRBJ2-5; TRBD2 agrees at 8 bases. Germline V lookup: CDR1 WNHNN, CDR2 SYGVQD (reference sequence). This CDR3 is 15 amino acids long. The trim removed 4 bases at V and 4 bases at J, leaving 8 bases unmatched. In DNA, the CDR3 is TGCGCCAGCAGTGCGGGAGGGCCGGGAGGAGAGACCCAGTACTTC. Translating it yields CASSAGGPGGETQYF.

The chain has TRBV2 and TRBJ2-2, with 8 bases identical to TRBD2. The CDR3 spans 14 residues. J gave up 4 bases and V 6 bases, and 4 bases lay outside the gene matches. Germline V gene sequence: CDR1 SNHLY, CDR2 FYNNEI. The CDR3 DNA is TGTGCCAGCAGGCGGGAGGACTTCACCGGGGAGCTGTTTTTT. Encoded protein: CASRREDFTGELFF.

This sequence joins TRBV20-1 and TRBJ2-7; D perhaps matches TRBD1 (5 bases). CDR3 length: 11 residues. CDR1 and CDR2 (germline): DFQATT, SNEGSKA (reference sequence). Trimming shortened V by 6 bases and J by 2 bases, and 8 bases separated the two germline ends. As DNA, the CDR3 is TGCAGTGCAGGGGCAGCCTACGAGCAGTACTTC. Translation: CSAGAAYEQYF.

Here the CDR3 reads CASSESMETQYF. The DNA of the CDR3 is TGCGCCAGCAGTGAGTCGATGGAGACCCAGTACTTC. The chain joins TRBV10-2 to TRBJ2-5; no reliable D call. V gave up 0 bases and J gave up 5 bases, with 4 bases separating them. Germline V lookup: CDR1 WSHSY, CDR2 SAAADI. The CDR3 consists of 12 residues.

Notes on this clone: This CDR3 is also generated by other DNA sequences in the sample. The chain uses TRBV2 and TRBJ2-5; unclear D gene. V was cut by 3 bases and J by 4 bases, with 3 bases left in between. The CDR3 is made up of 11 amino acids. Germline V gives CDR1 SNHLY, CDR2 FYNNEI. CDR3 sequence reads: CASSDRETQYF. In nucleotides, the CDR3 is TGTGCCAGCAGTGACAGAGAGACCCAGTACTTC.

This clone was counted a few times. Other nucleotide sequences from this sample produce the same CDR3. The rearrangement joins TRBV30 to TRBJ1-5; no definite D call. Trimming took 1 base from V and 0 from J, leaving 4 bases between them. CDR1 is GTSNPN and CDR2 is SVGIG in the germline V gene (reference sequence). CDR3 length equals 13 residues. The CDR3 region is CAWSENSNQPQHF. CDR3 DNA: TGTGCCTGGAGTGAAAATAGCAATCAGCCCCAGCATTTT.

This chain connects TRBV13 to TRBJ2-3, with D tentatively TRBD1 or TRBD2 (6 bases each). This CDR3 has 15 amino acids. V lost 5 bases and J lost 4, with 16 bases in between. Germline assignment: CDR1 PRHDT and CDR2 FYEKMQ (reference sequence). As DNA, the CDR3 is TGTGCCAGCAGCCCCCGGGGGCGGGGACCAGATACGCAGTATTTT. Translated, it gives CASSPRGRGPDTQYF. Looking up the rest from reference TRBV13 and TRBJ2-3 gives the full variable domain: AAGVIQSPRHLIKEKRETATLKCYPIPRHDTVYWYQQGPGQDPQFLISFYEKMQSDKGSIPDRFSAQQFSDYHSELNMSSLELGDSALYFCASSPRGRGPDTQYFGPGTRLTVL.

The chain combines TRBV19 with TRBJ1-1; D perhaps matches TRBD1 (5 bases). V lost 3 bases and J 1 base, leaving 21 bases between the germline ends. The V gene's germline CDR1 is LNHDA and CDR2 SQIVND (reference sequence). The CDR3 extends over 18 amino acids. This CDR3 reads CASSMERGGPESNTEAFF. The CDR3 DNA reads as TGTGCCAGTAGTATGGAGAGGGGCGGCCCGGAGTCGAACACTGAAGCTTTCTTT.

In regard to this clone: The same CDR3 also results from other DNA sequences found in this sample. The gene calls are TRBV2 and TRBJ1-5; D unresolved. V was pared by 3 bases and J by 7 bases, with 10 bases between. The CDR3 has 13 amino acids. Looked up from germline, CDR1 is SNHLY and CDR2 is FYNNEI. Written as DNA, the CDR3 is TGTGCCAGCAGTGACGGAGGAGGACAGCCCCAGCATTTT. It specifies CASSDGGGQPQHF.

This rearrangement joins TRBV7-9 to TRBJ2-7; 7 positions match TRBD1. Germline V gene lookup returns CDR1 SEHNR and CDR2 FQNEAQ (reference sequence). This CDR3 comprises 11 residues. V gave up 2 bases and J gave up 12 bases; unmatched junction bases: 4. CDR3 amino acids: CASSLTGAPYF. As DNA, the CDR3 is TGTGCCAGCAGCTTAACAGGGGCACCGTACTTC.

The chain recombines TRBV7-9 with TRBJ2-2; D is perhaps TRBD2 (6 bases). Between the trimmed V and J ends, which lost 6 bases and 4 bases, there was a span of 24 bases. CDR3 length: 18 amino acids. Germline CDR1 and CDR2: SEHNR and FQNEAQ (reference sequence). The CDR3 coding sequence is TGTGCCAGCAGTGACACCCCCGGGACTCCGGCGAGCACCGGGGAGCTGTTTTTT. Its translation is CASSDTPGTPASTGELFF. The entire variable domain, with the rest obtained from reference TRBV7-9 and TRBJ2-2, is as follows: DTGVSQNPRHKITKRGQNVTFRCDPISEHNRLYWYRQTLGQGPEFLTYFQNEAQLEKSRLLSDRFSAERPKGSFSTLEIQRTEQGDSAMYLCASSDTPGTPASTGELFFGEGSRLTVL.

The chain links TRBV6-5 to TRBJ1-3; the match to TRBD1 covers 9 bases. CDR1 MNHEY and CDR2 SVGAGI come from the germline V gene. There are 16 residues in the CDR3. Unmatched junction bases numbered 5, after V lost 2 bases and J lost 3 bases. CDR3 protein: CASSYAGTGSGNTIYF. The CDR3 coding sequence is TGTGCCAGCAGTTACGCCGGGACAGGGAGTGGAAACACCATATATTTT.

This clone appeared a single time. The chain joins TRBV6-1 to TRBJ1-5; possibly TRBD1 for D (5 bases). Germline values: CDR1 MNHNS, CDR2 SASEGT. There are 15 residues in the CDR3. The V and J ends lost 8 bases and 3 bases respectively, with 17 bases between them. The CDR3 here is CASLVPPGPNQPQHF. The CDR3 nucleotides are TGTGCCAGCCTCGTTCCCCCGGGGCCCAATCAGCCCCAGCATTTT.

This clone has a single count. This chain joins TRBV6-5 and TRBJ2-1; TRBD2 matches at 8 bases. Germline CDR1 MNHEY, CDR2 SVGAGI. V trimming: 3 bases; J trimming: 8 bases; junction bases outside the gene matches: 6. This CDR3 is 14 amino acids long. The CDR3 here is CASSYRSGSHEQFF. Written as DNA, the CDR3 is TGTGCCAGCAGTTATCGCAGCGGGAGTCATGAGCAGTTCTTC.

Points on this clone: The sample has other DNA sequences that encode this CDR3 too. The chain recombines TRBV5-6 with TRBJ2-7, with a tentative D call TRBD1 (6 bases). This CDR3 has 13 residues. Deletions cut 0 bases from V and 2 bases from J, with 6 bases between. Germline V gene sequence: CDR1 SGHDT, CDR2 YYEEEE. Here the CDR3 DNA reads TGTGCCAGCAGCTTGGACAGGGCCTACGAGCAGTACTTC. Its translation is CASSLDRAYEQYF.

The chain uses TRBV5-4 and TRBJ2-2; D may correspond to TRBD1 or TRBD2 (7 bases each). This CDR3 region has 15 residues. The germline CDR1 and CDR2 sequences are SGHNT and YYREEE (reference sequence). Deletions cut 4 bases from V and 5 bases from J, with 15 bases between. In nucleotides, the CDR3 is TGTGCCAGCAGCGCCGACAGGGAGGGTACCGGGGAGCTGTTTTTT. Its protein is CASSADREGTGELFF.

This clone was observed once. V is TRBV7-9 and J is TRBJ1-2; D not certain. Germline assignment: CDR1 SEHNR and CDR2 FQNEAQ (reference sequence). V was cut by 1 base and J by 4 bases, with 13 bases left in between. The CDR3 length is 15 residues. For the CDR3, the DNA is TGTGCCAGCAGCTTAGTGGCCGGGCGGGCCTATGGCTACACCTTC. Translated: CASSLVAGRAYGYTF.

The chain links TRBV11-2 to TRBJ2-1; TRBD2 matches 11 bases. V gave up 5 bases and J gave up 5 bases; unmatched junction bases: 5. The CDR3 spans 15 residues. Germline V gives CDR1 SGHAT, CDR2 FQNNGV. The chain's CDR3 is CASSVPLAGDNEQFF. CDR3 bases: TGTGCCAGCAGCGTCCCACTAGCGGGAGACAATGAGCAGTTCTTC.

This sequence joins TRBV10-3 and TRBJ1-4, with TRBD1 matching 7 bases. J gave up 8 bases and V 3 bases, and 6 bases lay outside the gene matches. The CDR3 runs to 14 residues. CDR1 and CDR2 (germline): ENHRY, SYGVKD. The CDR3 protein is CAISETGAGEKLFF. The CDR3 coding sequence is TGTGCCATCAGTGAAACAGGGGCGGGGGAAAAACTGTTTTTT.